The rows below give T cell receptor beta chains drawn from one sample of a study of shared clonotypes between healthy human individuals. Assay used: immunoSEQ multiplex PCR; TCRdb lists only in-frame clones, some missing. The profile covers 2 million to 2.5 million clones, with 92% appearing a single time and more than 0.35% taken by the ten largest. The source material was naive CD4+ T cells from PBMCs. These receptors originate from a man between 18 and 29 years old in good health. Some clones in this sample may be carry-over from other donors' samples. Both conserved end residues are trimmed from each CDR3.

j_call v_call cdr3_aa
TRBJ2-3 TRBV7-3 ASSSYTDTQY
TRBJ2-7 TRBV19 ASSIKPGGIGEQY
TRBJ1-1 TRBV28 ASTPSIGSEAF
TRBJ2-7 TRBV27 ASSLSTGPYEQY
TRBJ2-7 TRBV6-1 ASVRLAGLSYEQY
TRBJ1-2 TRBV5-4 ASSLAPGHYGYT
TRBJ2-3 TRBV5-4 ASAGTGHPQDTQY
TRBJ2-1 TRBV9 ASSVAKREAYYNEQF
TRBJ2-5 TRBV11-3 ASSVHSAPGETQY
TRBJ1-1 TRBV7-3 ASSPQGLTIDTEAF
TRBJ2-7 TRBV6-5 ASSYRQGARYEQY
TRBJ1-5 TRBV6-5 ASSARTDNQPQH
TRBJ2-2 TRBV28 ASREGLTNTGELF
TRBJ1-3 TRBV28 ASSFFARGRSGNTIY
TRBJ2-2 TRBV5-1 ASSIVGELF
TRBJ2-7 TRBV6-5 ASSYGPGEAYEQY
TRBJ1-4 TRBV15 ATRFRGVDEKLF